The T cell receptor (beta chain) under discussion was sequenced for a study of post-analysis software for immune sequencing data. Researchers reported that TCR beta cDNA libraries carried unique molecular identifiers. TCRdb fed the PCR reads into MiXCR, producing one record per CDR3 protein. The repertoire includes roughly 730,000 distinct CDR3 sequences, 25% to 30% of them detected once, and around 0.6% sits in the top ten. Study conclusions and caveats: Roughly five TRBV segments appeared more often in patients than in controls, and TRBV5-6, TRBV5-1 and TRBV20-1 were among these.

The CDR3 sequence is 13 residues long. From germline, CDR1 is SEHNR and CDR2 FQNEAQ (reference sequence). Trimming took off 5 bases at V and 0 bases at J, with 8 bases between the two ends. At least ten counts were recorded for this clonotype. The antigen is not known. This chain links TRBV7-9 with TRBJ2-7; tentative D call: TRBD2 (5 bases). The sample consisted of blood. The receptor's source is a girl aged 5 to 17 with multiple sclerosis. The CDR3 DNA reads TGTGCCAGCAGCCAAGACTACTCCTACGAGCAGTACTTC. Amino acids: CASSQDYSYEQYF.